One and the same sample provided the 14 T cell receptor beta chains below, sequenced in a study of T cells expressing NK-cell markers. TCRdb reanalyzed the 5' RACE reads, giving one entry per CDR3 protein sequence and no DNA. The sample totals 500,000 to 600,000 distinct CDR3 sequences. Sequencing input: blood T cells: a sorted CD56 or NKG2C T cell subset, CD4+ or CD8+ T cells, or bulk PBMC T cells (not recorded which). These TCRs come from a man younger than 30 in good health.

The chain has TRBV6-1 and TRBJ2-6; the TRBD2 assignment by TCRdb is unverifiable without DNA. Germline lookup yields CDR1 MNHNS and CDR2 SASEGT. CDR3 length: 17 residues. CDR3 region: CASSVRDLGSGANVLTF.

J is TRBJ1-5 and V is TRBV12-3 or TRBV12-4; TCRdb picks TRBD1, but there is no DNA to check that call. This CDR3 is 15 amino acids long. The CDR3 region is CASGQGGNSNQPQHF.

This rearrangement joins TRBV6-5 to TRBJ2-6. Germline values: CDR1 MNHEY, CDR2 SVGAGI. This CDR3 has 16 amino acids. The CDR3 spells CASSYLGRSGANVLTF.

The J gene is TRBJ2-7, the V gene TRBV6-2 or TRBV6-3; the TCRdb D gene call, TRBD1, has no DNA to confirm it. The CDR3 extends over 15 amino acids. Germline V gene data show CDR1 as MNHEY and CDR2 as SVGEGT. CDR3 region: CATHSGTGSWYEQYF.

CDR3 region: CASSPGLSRETQYF. The rearrangement uses TRBV12-3 or TRBV12-4 and TRBJ2-5; TCRdb designates TRBD2, a call that cannot be tested without DNA. The CDR3 has 14 amino acids.

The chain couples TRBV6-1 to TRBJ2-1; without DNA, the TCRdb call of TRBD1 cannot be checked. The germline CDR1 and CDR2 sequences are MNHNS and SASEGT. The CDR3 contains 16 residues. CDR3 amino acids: CASSDMGRGLYNEQFF.

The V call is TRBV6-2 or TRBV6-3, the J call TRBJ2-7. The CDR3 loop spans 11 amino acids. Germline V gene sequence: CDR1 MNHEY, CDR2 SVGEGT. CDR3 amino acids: CASSYMRQQYF.

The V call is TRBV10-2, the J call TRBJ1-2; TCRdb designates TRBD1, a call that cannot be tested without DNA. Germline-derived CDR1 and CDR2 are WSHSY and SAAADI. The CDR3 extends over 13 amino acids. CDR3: CASSPADRNGYTF.

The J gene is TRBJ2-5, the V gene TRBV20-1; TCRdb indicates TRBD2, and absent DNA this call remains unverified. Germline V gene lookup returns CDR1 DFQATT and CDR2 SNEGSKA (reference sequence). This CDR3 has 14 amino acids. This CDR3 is CSVEGGPSGETQYF.

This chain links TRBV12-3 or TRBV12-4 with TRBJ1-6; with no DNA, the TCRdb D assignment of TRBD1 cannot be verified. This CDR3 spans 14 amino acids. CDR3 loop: CASSLKGVGSPLHF.

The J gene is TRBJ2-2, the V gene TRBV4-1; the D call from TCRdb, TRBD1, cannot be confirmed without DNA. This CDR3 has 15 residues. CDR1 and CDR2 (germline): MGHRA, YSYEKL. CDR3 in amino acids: CASSPTPKNTGELFF.

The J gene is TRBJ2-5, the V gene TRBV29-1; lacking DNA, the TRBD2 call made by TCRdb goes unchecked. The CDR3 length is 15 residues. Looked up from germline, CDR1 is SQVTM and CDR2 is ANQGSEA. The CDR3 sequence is CSVERLAGVRETQYF.

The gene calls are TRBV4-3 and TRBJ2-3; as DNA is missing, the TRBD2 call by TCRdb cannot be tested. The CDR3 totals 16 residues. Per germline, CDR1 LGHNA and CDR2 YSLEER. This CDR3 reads CASSQELRRITDTQYF.

The CDR3 loop reads CASSTRGLNYNEQFF. The V call is TRBV7-9, the J call TRBJ2-1; TCRdb outputs TRBD1, but without DNA this stays unchecked. The germline V gene has CDR1 SEHNR and CDR2 FQNEAQ (reference sequence). The CDR3 is made up of 15 amino acids. Together with reference TRBV7-9 and TRBJ2-1, the CDR3 gives the full variable domain: DTGVSQNPRHKITKRGQNVTFRCDPISEHNRLYWYRQTLGQGPEFLTYFQNEAQLEKSRLLSDRFSAERPKGSFSTLEIQRTEQGDSAMYLCASSTRGLNYNEQFFGPGTRLTVL.